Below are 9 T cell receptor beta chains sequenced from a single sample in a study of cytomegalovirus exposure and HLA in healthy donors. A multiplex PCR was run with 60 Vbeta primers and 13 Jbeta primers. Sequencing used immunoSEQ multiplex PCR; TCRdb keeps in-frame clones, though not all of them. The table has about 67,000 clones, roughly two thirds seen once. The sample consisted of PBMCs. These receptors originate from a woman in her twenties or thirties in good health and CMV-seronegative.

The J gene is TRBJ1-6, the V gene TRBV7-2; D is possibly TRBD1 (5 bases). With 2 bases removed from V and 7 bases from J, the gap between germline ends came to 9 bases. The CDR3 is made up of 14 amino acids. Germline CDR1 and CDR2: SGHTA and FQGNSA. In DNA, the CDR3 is TGTGCCAGCAGCTTAAGCCCAGGGAATTCACCCCTCCACTTT. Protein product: CASSLSPGNSPLHF.

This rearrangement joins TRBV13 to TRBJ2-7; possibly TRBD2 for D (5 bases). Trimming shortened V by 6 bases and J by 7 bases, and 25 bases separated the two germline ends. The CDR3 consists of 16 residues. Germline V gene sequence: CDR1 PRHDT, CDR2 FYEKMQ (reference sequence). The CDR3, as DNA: TGTGCCAGCAGTTTGCAGCGAGGGTTTGTTGAGTGGGAGCAGTACTTC. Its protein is CASSLQRGFVEWEQYF.

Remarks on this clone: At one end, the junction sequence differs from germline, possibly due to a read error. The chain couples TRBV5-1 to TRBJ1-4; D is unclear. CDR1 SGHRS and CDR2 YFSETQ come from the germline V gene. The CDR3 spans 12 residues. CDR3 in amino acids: CASSLADEKLFF. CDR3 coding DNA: TGTGCCAGCAGCTTGGCCGATGAAAAACTGTTTTTT.

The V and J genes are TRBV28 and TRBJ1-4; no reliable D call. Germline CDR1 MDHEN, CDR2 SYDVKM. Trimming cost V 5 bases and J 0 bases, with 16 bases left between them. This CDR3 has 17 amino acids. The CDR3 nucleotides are TGTGCCAGCAGTCCCCTCAGCGGGAAGGCAACTAATGAAAAACTGTTTTTT. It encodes CASSPLSGKATNEKLFF.

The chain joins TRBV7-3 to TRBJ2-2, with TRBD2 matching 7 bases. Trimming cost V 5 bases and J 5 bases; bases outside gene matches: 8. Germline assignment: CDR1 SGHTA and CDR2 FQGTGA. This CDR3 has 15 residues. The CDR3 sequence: CASSLGMRGTGELFF. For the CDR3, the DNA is TGTGCCAGCAGCCTCGGGATGCGGGGGACCGGGGAGCTGTTTTTT. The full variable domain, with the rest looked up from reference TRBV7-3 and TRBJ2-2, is GAGVSQTPSNKVTEKGKYVELRCDPISGHTALYWYRQSLGQGPEFLIYFQGTGAADDSGLPNDRFFAVRPEGSVSTLKIQRTERGDSAVYLCASSLGMRGTGELFFGEGSRLTVL.

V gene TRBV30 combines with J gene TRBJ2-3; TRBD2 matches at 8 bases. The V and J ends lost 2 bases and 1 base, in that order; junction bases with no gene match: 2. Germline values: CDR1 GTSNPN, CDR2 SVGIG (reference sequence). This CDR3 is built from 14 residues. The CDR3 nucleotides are TGTGCCTGGAGTAAACTAGCGGGCACAGATACGCAGTATTTT. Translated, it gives CAWSKLAGTDTQYF.

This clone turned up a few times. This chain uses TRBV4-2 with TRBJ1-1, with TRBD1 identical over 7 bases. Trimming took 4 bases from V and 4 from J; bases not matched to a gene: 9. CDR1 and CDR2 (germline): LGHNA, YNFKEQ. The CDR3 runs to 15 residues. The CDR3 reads CASSRPQAGGTEAFF. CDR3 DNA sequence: TGTGCCAGCAGCCGCCCCCAGGCAGGGGGCACTGAAGCTTTCTTT.

In DNA form, the CDR3 reads TGTGCCAGCAGTTTAAGGGCGGGATCCTATAATTCACCCCTCCACTTT. Residues: CASSLRAGSYNSPLHF. This chain joins TRBV28 and TRBJ1-6; D gene unclear. CDR3 length: 16 amino acids. Germline V gives CDR1 MDHEN, CDR2 SYDVKM. V was cut by 2 bases and J by 1 base, with 9 bases left in between.

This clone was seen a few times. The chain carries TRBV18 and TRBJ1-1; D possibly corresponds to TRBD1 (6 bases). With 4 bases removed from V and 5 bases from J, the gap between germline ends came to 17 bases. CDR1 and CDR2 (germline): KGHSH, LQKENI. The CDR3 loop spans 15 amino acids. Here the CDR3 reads CASSLPTGRKTEAFF. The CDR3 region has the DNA TGTGCCAGCTCACTGCCAACAGGGAGAAAAACTGAAGCTTTCTTT.